The 25 T cell receptor beta chains in this list originate from one sample, sequenced in a study of spatial heterogeneity in lung cancer. Study results and limitations: Mutation tallies in tumors tracked expanded intratumoral alpha and beta TCR counts.

TCRdb ran MiXCR on the 5' RACE reads and lists one entry per CDR3 protein. The table shows 4,000 to 6,000 distinct CDR3 sequences, with 5.5% to 7% occurring only once. Time point: sample taken at primary tumor resection. Their recognized antigens are unknown. Material: lung tumor tissue, obtained at surgery. These receptors were taken from a female donor with early-stage non-small cell lung cancer.

To note about this clonotype: This beta chain lies outside the target of a library built for alpha chains; its clone size means little. V usage is TRBV27 and J usage is TRBJ1-2; perhaps TRBD1 as D (6 bases). Germline values: CDR1 MNHEY, CDR2 SMNVEV (reference sequence). V was trimmed by 0 bases and J by 6 bases, leaving 14 bases between them. The CDR3 is 15 amino acids. CDR3 residues: CASSLSRGRGDGYTF. CDR3 sequence (DNA): TGTGCCAGCAGTTTATCGCGAGGAAGGGGGGATGGCTACACCTTC.

The sample holds many counts of this clonotype. This beta chain lies outside the target of a library built for alpha chains; its clone size means little. The rearrangement uses TRBV20-1 and TRBJ1-1; 7 bases map to TRBD1. Per germline, CDR1 DFQATT and CDR2 SNEGSKA (reference sequence). The CDR3 has 13 amino acids. The junction had 10 bases not matched to a gene; V was cut back by 5 bases and J by 7 bases. The CDR3 nucleotides are TGCAGTGCTCCCAGGGAGGGGGCAGGTGAAGCTTTCTTT. Protein sequence: CSAPREGAGEAFF.

Relative to its sample, this clonotype is medium-sized. The junction departs from germline at one end; a sequencing error may be responsible. With the library built for alpha chains, this beta chain is off target and its frequency is not meaningful. V gene TRBV6-2 or TRBV6-3 combines with J gene TRBJ1-4; TRBD1 aligns across 7 bases. CDR3 length: 14 residues. Germline-derived CDR1 and CDR2 are MNHEY and SVGEGT. This CDR3 is CGTGVHPNNEKLFF. For the CDR3, the DNA is TGCGGTACAGGGGTTCATCCAAATAATGAAAAACTGTTTTTT.

This clonotype is medium-sized by share. Since it is a stray read in a library aimed at alpha chains, this beta chain has a size that is not meaningful. V is TRBV7-8 and J is TRBJ1-1; perhaps TRBD1 as D (5 bases). V lost 5 bases, J lost 8 bases, and 12 bases lay in between. CDR3 length: 12 residues. Germline V gene sequence: CDR1 SGHVS, CDR2 FQNEAQ. CDR3 sequence reads: CASSGVGTEAFF. DNA of the CDR3: TGTGCCAGCAGCGGGGTAGGGACGGAAGCTTTCTTT.

On this clonotype itself: In a library made to pick up alpha chains, this beta chain is a stray read with a size that means little. CDR3 bases: TGTGCCAGCAGCTGGAGGCAGGGAGGAGGTTTTTCACCCCTCCACTTT. Its protein product is CASSWRQGGGFSPLHF. The J gene is TRBJ1-6, the V gene TRBV5-6; possible D gene TRBD1, 5 bases. V dropped 3 bases and J dropped 9 bases, with 19 bases sitting between them. Germline V CDR1 and CDR2: SGHDT, YYEEEE. The length of the CDR3 is 16 residues.

This clonotype was seen at least ten times. This beta chain lies outside the target of a library built for alpha chains; its clone size means little. J is TRBJ2-5 and V is TRBV10-3, with 8 bases fitting TRBD2. Looked up from germline, CDR1 is ENHRY and CDR2 is SYGVKD. CDR3 length: 14 residues. V lost 10 bases and J lost 5; bases outside the gene matches: 12. The CDR3 coding sequence is TGTGCCACCAATCCCGGGACTAGTAAGGAGACCCAGTACTTC. It is translated as CATNPGTSKETQYF.

This clonotype has at least ten counts. The library was built for alpha chains, so this beta chain is an off-target read and its size means little. J is TRBJ2-7 and V is TRBV28; 7 nucleotides align to TRBD1. The germline V gene encodes CDR1 MDHEN and CDR2 SYDVKM. V trimming: 6 bases; J trimming: 6 bases; junction bases outside the gene matches: 11. This CDR3 has 14 residues. The CDR3 DNA sequence: TGTGCCAGCAGGGACAGGCCCCTAACATCCGAGCAGTACTTC. The encoded protein is CASRDRPLTSEQYF. Combining the CDR3 with reference TRBV28 and TRBJ2-7 gives the whole variable domain DVKVTQSSRYLVKRTGEKVFLECVQDMDHENMFWYRQDPGLGLRLIYFSYDVKMKEKGDIPEGYSVSREKKERFSLILESASTNQTSMYLCASRDRPLTSEQYFGPGTRLTVT.

This clonotype rates as medium-sized (0.01 to 0.1%). This beta chain is an unintended read in a library built for alpha chains; its size means little. V usage is TRBV6-5 and J usage is TRBJ1-2, with D maybe TRBD1 (5 bases). V was clipped by 7 bases and J by 0 bases, with 12 bases between them. This CDR3 is 14 amino acids long. The germline gives CDR1 MNHEY, CDR2 SVGAGI. The CDR3 sequence is CASTRVSANYGYTF. The CDR3 nucleotides read TGTGCCAGCACCAGGGTTTCAGCTAACTATGGCTACACCTTC.

There are many counts of this clonotype. The library was designed around alpha chains, so this beta chain is a stray read whose abundance carries little weight. The J gene is TRBJ1-1, the V gene TRBV2; D unclear. V was shortened by 2 bases and J by 2 bases, with 6 bases between the two germline ends. The CDR3 spans 13 residues. Germline loops: CDR1 SNHLY, CDR2 FYNNEI. CDR3 sequence: CASSERPNTEAFF. CDR3 DNA: TGTGCCAGCAGTGAAAGACCCAACACTGAAGCTTTCTTT. The full variable domain, in which reference TRBV2 and TRBJ1-1 provide the parts outside the CDR3, is EPEVTQTPSHQVTQMGQEVILRCVPISNHLYFYWYRQILGQKVEFLVSFYNNEISEKSEIFDDQFSVERPDGSNFTLKIRSTKLEDSAMYFCASSERPNTEAFFGQGTRLTVV.

This clonotype counts as medium-sized. This beta chain came through as a stray read in a library set up for alpha chains, and its size says little. This rearrangement joins TRBV6-6 to TRBJ2-1; no firm D call. V was pared by 6 bases and J by 6 bases, with 9 bases between. Germline-derived CDR1 and CDR2 are MNHNY and SVGAGI (reference sequence). The CDR3 consists of 12 residues. The CDR3 DNA reads as TGTGCCAGCAGCGCCCCCGGCAATGAGCAGTTCTTC. Protein product: CASSAPGNEQFF.

This clonotype is labeled as medium-sized (0.01 to 0.1%). This beta chain is a stray read from a library made for alpha chains; its abundance is not meaningful. CDR3: CASSNIQGTNEKLFF. For the CDR3, the DNA is TGCGCCAGCAGCAACATTCAGGGGACTAATGAAAAACTGTTTTTT. This chain links TRBV5-1 with TRBJ1-4, with TRBD1 as a possible D gene (6 bases). The V gene's germline CDR1 is SGHRS and CDR2 YFSETQ. CDR3 size: 15 residues. V lost 4 bases and J 2 bases, leaving 12 bases between the germline ends.

This clonotype is medium-sized (0.01 to 0.1%) within its sample. This beta chain is off target for a library built for alpha chains, so its abundance means little. The chain joins TRBV5-1 to TRBJ2-1; 9 positions match TRBD1. The V gene's germline CDR1 is SGHRS and CDR2 YFSETQ. This CDR3 spans 15 amino acids. V lost 4 bases to trimming and J lost 2 bases; unmatched junction nucleotides: 4. The CDR3 coding sequence is TGCGCCAGCAGCCCGGGACAGGGAACCTACAATGAGCAGTTCTTC. Its translation: CASSPGQGTYNEQFF.

Ten or more counts support this clonotype. A library prepared for alpha chains yielded this beta chain as an off-target read; its size is of little meaning. The chain recombines TRBV20-1 with TRBJ2-2, with 10 bases fitting TRBD2. With V trimmed by 5 bases and J by 6 bases, 12 bases remained unmatched. Germline V gives CDR1 DFQATT, CDR2 SNEGSKA (reference sequence). The CDR3 spans 16 residues. CDR3 sequence: CSADPTSGSASGELFF. DNA of the CDR3: TGCAGTGCTGACCCGACTAGCGGGTCGGCGTCCGGGGAGCTGTTTTTT.

In this sample, this clonotype is medium-sized (0.01 to 0.1%). This beta chain slipped into a library made for alpha chains as a stray read, so its size is not meaningful. The V call is TRBV5-5, the J call TRBJ1-5; D remains ambiguous. Germline CDR1 reads SGHKS; CDR2 reads YYEKEE (reference sequence). Trimming left V 1 base short and J 1 base short, with 12 bases between. CDR3 length: 16 amino acids. The CDR3 here is CASSLSTHSSNQPQHF. In DNA, the CDR3 is TGTGCCAGCAGCTTGAGTACCCACTCGAGCAATCAGCCCCAGCATTTT.

This clonotype was observed many times. Little can be read into the size of this beta chain, an off-target read in a library designed for alpha chains. The chain recombines TRBV7-2 with TRBJ1-6; TRBD1 matches 10 bases. The V gene end was trimmed by 2 bases and the J gene end by 8 bases; junction bases not matched to a gene: 9. This CDR3 is 17 amino acids long. The germline V gene has CDR1 SGHTA and CDR2 FQGNSA. Written as DNA, the CDR3 is TGTGCCAGCAGCTTAAGGGCGCTCGGGACAGGGGATTCACCCCTCCACTTT. Protein: CASSLRALGTGDSPLHF.

The table lists this clonotype with many counts. This beta chain is an off-target read within a library intended for alpha chains, so its frequency means little. CDR3 region: CASSSNLRNTEAFF. The CDR3 DNA reads as TGTGCCAGCAGCTCTAACTTGAGGAACACTGAAGCTTTCTTT. The chain uses TRBV7-2 and TRBJ1-1; D uncertain. The CDR3 is 14 amino acids. Trimming cost V 4 bases and J 1 base, with 10 bases left between them. Per germline, CDR1 SGHTA and CDR2 FQGNSA.

There are many counts of this clonotype. In a library made to pick up alpha chains, this beta chain is a stray read with a size that means little. This chain connects TRBV20-1 to TRBJ2-2, with 8 bases fitting TRBD1. The germline V gene encodes CDR1 DFQATT and CDR2 SNEGSKA (reference sequence). The CDR3 length is 14 residues. The J segment lost 3 bases and the V segment lost 5 bases, leaving 5 bases of the junction unmatched. CDR3 amino acids: CSALGQGDTGELFF. DNA of the CDR3: TGCAGTGCTCTCGGACAGGGTGACACCGGGGAGCTGTTTTTT.

This clonotype was found many times. Within a library made for alpha chains, this beta chain is off target, and its count is uninformative. The chain employs TRBV29-1 and TRBJ2-3; 9 bases agree with TRBD1. The CDR3 runs to 15 residues. Trimming took 4 bases from V and 2 from J; bases not matched to a gene: 7. CDR1 and CDR2 from the germline V gene are SQVTM and ANQGSEA. CDR3 loop: CSVGAGTGSTDTQYF. In DNA, the CDR3 is TGCAGCGTTGGGGCCGGGACAGGGTCCACAGATACGCAGTATTTT.

This clonotype was observed a few times. This beta chain is an unintended read in a library built for alpha chains; its size means little. The V gene is TRBV7-8, the J gene TRBJ2-3, with D unresolved. This CDR3 has 13 amino acids. Per the germline V gene, CDR1 is SGHVS and CDR2 is FQNEAQ. V was cut by 1 base and J by 3 bases, with 5 bases left in between. In DNA, the CDR3 is TGTGCCAGCAGCTTAGGGGTAACAGATACGCAGTATTTT. This codes for CASSLGVTDTQYF. Looking up the rest from reference TRBV7-8 and TRBJ2-3 gives the full variable domain: GAGVSQSPRYKVAKRGQDVALRCDPISGHVSLFWYQQALGQGPEFLTYFQNEAQLDKSGLPSDRFFAERPEGSVSTLKIQRTQQEDSAVYLCASSLGVTDTQYFGPGTRLTVL.

This clonotype was observed many times. Because the library targeted alpha chains, this beta chain is an off-target read whose size means little. The chain recombines TRBV20-1 with TRBJ2-5; D may be TRBD2 (6 bases). The germline V gene encodes CDR1 DFQATT and CDR2 SNEGSKA (reference sequence). CDR3 length: 14 residues. Trimming cost V 2 bases and J 2 bases, with 12 bases left between them. This chain's CDR3 is CSARRLASQETQYF. The DNA of the CDR3 is TGCAGTGCTAGAAGGCTAGCGAGTCAAGAGACCCAGTACTTC.

By share, this clonotype ranks as medium-sized (0.01 to 0.1%). This beta chain is a stray read from a library made for alpha chains; its abundance is not meaningful. The chain has TRBV5-1 and TRBJ2-3, with no clear D. Germline V gene lookup returns CDR1 SGHRS and CDR2 YFSETQ. The CDR3 spans 13 residues. Deletions cut 2 bases from V and 4 bases from J, with 8 bases between. CDR3 residues: CASSFMSADTQYF. The DNA of the CDR3 is TGCGCCAGCAGCTTTATGTCCGCAGATACGCAGTATTTT.

This clonotype was recorded many times. Since it is a stray read in a library aimed at alpha chains, this beta chain has a size that is not meaningful. The chain couples TRBV5-1 to TRBJ1-4; unclear D gene. Germline V gives CDR1 SGHRS, CDR2 YFSETQ. This CDR3 contains 14 residues. Trimming took 0 bases from V and 7 from J, leaving 10 bases between them. The CDR3 DNA follows: TGCGCCAGCAGCTTGGAAGGGATGGGTGAAAAACTGTTTTTT. The encoded protein is CASSLEGMGEKLFF.

This clonotype is medium-sized by share. Because this beta chain is a stray read in a library intended to capture alpha chains, its abundance should not be given much weight. This chain uses TRBV6-5 with TRBJ1-1; 7 bases align to TRBD1. The V and J ends lost 7 bases and 7 bases, in that order; junction bases with no gene match: 9. Germline-derived CDR1 and CDR2 are MNHEY and SVGAGI. The CDR3 covers 13 residues. The CDR3 region is CASIKGDSGEAFF. CDR3 DNA: TGTGCCAGCATCAAAGGGGACAGTGGTGAAGCTTTCTTT.

This clonotype counts as medium-sized (0.01 to 0.1%). In a library made to pick up alpha chains, this beta chain is a stray read with a size that means little. The chain is built from TRBV6-2 or TRBV6-3 and TRBJ1-5; 8 bases map to TRBD1. J lost 3 bases, V lost 10 bases, and 11 bases had no gene match. The CDR3 sequence is 15 residues long. Per the germline V gene, CDR1 is MNHEY and CDR2 is SVGEGT. The CDR3 loop is CATRPRDRPNQPQHF. Here the CDR3 DNA reads TGTGCCACCCGCCCCCGGGACAGGCCCAATCAGCCCCAGCATTTT.

The sample holds many counts of this clonotype. This beta chain represents an off-target read in a library built for alpha chains; its size is of limited meaning. The chain uses TRBV20-1 and TRBJ2-4, with 9 bases aligning to TRBD1. The CDR3 sequence is 15 residues long. The ends lost 2 bases at V and 3 bases at J; junction bases unmatched: 5. Per germline, CDR1 DFQATT and CDR2 SNEGSKA (reference sequence). CDR3 amino acids: CSARPGQGGKNIQYF. CDR3 DNA sequence: TGCAGTGCTAGACCGGGACAGGGTGGCAAAAACATTCAGTACTTC.